Each of the 27 T cell receptor beta chains below was sequenced from the same sample in a study of blood T cell repertoires in COVID-19. TCRdb's copy holds only in-frame clones and misses some; the assay was immunoSEQ multiplex PCR. The sample lists some 400,000 clones, roughly four fifths seen once, with roughly 1.1% in the top ten. The sample comprised peripheral blood. The source of these receptors is a human donor with acute or convalescent COVID-19. The donor label of this sample is uncertain.

The chain recombines TRBV30 with TRBJ2-7; TRBD1 matches 7 bases. Germline values: CDR1 GTSNPN, CDR2 SVGIG (reference sequence). The CDR3 totals 15 residues. The V gene end was trimmed by 0 bases and the J gene end by 0 bases; junction bases not matched to a gene: 5. The CDR3 nucleotides read TGTGCCTGGAGTGTAGGGCAGGGGGTCTCCTACGAGCAGTACTTC. It is translated as CAWSVGQGVSYEQYF.

The V call is TRBV5-1, the J call TRBJ2-4; D may be TRBD2 (5 bases). CDR1 SGHRS and CDR2 YFSETQ come from the germline V gene. V was pared by 0 bases and J by 9 bases, with 10 bases between. This CDR3 is 13 amino acids long. The DNA of the CDR3 is TGCGCCAGCAGCTTGGTCCCGGGGAGCATTCAGTACTTC. Protein: CASSLVPGSIQYF.

This clone was detected a few times. The chain combines TRBV28 with TRBJ2-7, with 7 nucleotides matching TRBD1. Germline loops: CDR1 MDHEN, CDR2 SYDVKM. V dropped 6 bases and J dropped 2; count of bases not matched to a gene: 7. This CDR3 contains 14 residues. The CDR3: CASRNRGSAYEQYF. CDR3 DNA sequence: TGTGCCAGCAGGAACAGGGGCTCTGCCTACGAGCAGTACTTC. The variable domain in full, with the rest retrieved from reference TRBV28 and TRBJ2-7, is DVKVTQSSRYLVKRTGEKVFLECVQDMDHENMFWYRQDPGLGLRLIYFSYDVKMKEKGDIPEGYSVSREKKERFSLILESASTNQTSMYLCASRNRGSAYEQYFGPGTRLTVT.

This chain uses TRBV19 with TRBJ2-5; 8 bases match TRBD1. The junction had 9 bases not matched to a gene; V was cut back by 4 bases and J by 2 bases. CDR3 length equals 16 residues. CDR1 LNHDA and CDR2 SQIVND come from the germline V gene (reference sequence). This chain's CDR3 is CASSTGQARLQETQYF. The CDR3 DNA reads TGTGCCAGTAGTACGGGACAGGCAAGGCTACAAGAGACCCAGTACTTC.

V is TRBV28 and J is TRBJ1-4, with D hard to call. Germline V gives CDR1 MDHEN, CDR2 SYDVKM. Deletions cut 5 bases from V and 1 base from J, with 11 bases between. This CDR3 has 15 amino acids. CDR3 sequence (DNA): TGTGCCAGCAGTACCATCCGAGGAACTAATGAAAAACTGTTTTTT. Translated, it gives CASSTIRGTNEKLFF.

The DNA of the CDR3 is TGTGCCAGCAGCTTGGGACACAGTAACTATGGCTACACCTTC. Its protein is CASSLGHSNYGYTF. The genes are TRBV7-2 and TRBJ1-2; perhaps TRBD1 as D (6 bases). The length of the CDR3 is 14 residues. Per the germline V gene, CDR1 is SGHTA and CDR2 is FQGNSA. Trimming shortened V by 3 bases and J by 1 base, and 9 bases separated the two germline ends.

Note on this clone: One base away lies a much larger clone, so this may be a sequencing read error. This chain uses TRBV7-2 with TRBJ1-5, with D perhaps TRBD1 (6 bases). CDR3 length: 13 amino acids. The ends were cut back, 5 bases at V and 4 bases at J, with 9 bases in the middle. CDR1 and CDR2 from the germline V gene are SGHTA and FQGNSA. The CDR3 sequence: CASSRQENQPQHF. CDR3 sequence (DNA): TGTGCCAGCAGCCGACAGGAAAATCAGCCCCAGCATTTT. The complete variable domain, with remaining parts taken from reference TRBV7-2 and TRBJ1-5, reads GAGVSQSPSNKVTEKGKDVELRCDPISGHTALYWYRQSLGQGLEFLIYFQGNSAPDKSGLPSDRFSAERTGGSVSTLTIQRTQQEDSAVYLCASSRQENQPQHFGDGTRLSIL.

The rearrangement uses TRBV9 and TRBJ1-2, with TRBD1 identical over 10 bases. Germline trimming cut 0 bases from V and 8 bases from J; bases unmatched to any gene: 1. CDR1 is SGDLS, CDR2 YYNGEE, per germline. This CDR3 contains 13 residues. In nucleotides, the CDR3 is TGTGCCAGCAGCGTAGGGGACAGGGGAGGCTACACCTTC. Residues: CASSVGDRGGYTF.

The DNA for the CDR3 is TGTGCCAGCAGTTTATTGGGGACAGGAGGCTACGAGCAGTACTTC. It yields the protein CASSLLGTGGYEQYF. The chain is built from TRBV28 and TRBJ2-7; 8 bases map to TRBD1. CDR3 length: 15 amino acids. The V gene's germline CDR1 is MDHEN and CDR2 SYDVKM. V lost 1 base and J lost 3; bases outside the gene matches: 5.

The J gene is TRBJ2-3, the V gene TRBV7-8; 8 bases match TRBD1. The CDR3 has 15 residues. V lost 5 bases, J lost 4 bases, and 8 bases stayed unmatched. Germline V CDR1 and CDR2: SGHVS, FQNEAQ. CDR3 sequence reads: CASSNRTGRSDTQYF. Here the CDR3 DNA reads TGTGCCAGCAGCAACAGGACAGGGCGATCAGATACGCAGTATTTT.

The V gene is TRBV30, the J gene TRBJ1-3, with 8 bases aligning to TRBD1. Germline values: CDR1 GTSNPN, CDR2 SVGIG (reference sequence). CDR3 length: 15 residues. Trimming cost V 2 bases and J 4 bases; bases outside gene matches: 7. CDR3 in DNA: TGTGCCTGGAGTCCGGACAGGGCAAGAGGAAACACCATATATTTT. This codes for CAWSPDRARGNTIYF.

This chain connects TRBV2 to TRBJ2-7, with TRBD2 matching over 8 bases. This CDR3 comprises 13 residues. The germline V gene encodes CDR1 SNHLY and CDR2 FYNNEI. V was pared by 7 bases and J by 6 bases, with 8 bases of the junction left unmatched. CDR3 protein: CASIREGRVEQYF. The CDR3, as DNA: TGTGCCAGCATCCGGGAGGGCCGAGTCGAGCAGTACTTC. The full variable domain, rest sourced from reference TRBV2 and TRBJ2-7, is EPEVTQTPSHQVTQMGQEVILRCVPISNHLYFYWYRQILGQKVEFLVSFYNNEISEKSEIFDDQFSVERPDGSNFTLKIRSTKLEDSAMYFCASIREGRVEQYFGPGTRLTVT.

The chain employs TRBV10-2 and TRBJ2-1; maybe TRBD2 (5 bases). The CDR3 has 13 residues. Germline CDR1 WSHSY, CDR2 SAAADI. The V and J ends lost 7 bases and 9 bases respectively, with 16 bases between them. CDR3 region: CASTFTRLAEQFF. The CDR3 DNA reads TGCGCCAGCACCTTCACTAGGTTAGCTGAGCAGTTCTTC.

This clone was seen a few times. The V and J genes are TRBV30 and TRBJ1-6, with TRBD1 matching 8 bases. J lost 7 bases, V lost 1 base, and 6 bases had no gene match. This CDR3 has 15 amino acids. The germline V gene has CDR1 GTSNPN and CDR2 SVGIG (reference sequence). In DNA, the CDR3 is TGTGCCTGGAGTGAATACAGGGGGAAGAATTCACCCCTCCACTTT. Translation: CAWSEYRGKNSPLHF.

The V and J genes are TRBV11-2 and TRBJ1-4; 10 bases match TRBD1. V was clipped by 8 bases and J by 10 bases; unmatched bases: 13. The CDR3 covers 15 residues. From germline, CDR1 is SGHAT and CDR2 FQNNGV. DNA of the CDR3: TGTGCCAGCTCAGGGGACAGGGGAGGTTTGGGAAAACTGTTTTTT. It yields the protein CASSGDRGGLGKLFF.

V usage is TRBV3-1 (or the pseudogene TRBV3-2) and J usage is TRBJ2-4; 7 nucleotides agree with TRBD1. The germline V gene has CDR1 LGHDT and CDR2 YNNKEL (reference sequence). This CDR3 spans 14 amino acids. V trimming: 3 bases; J trimming: 9 bases; junction bases outside the gene matches: 8. The CDR3 sequence is CASSQPTGRSIQYF. In DNA form, the CDR3 reads TGTGCCAGCAGCCAGCCGACAGGGAGAAGCATTCAGTACTTC.

The chain uses TRBV14 and TRBJ1-2; D is unclear. The CDR3 consists of 14 residues. The V gene's germline CDR1 is SGHDN and CDR2 FVKESK. V lost 4 bases, J lost 4 bases, and 13 bases lay in between. CDR3 coding DNA: TGTGCCAGCAGCCGCGGCTCCCTGTCCTATGGCTACACCTTC. Translation gives CASSRGSLSYGYTF.

The chain uses TRBV15 and TRBJ1-2; 10 bases match TRBD1. CDR3 length: 15 amino acids. Germline V gives CDR1 LNHNV, CDR2 YYDKDF (reference sequence). The V and J ends lost 2 bases and 7 bases, in that order; junction bases with no gene match: 7. CDR3 in DNA: TGTGCCACCAGCAGACCCCGGGACAGGGGACTTGGCTACACCTTC. This gives the protein CATSRPRDRGLGYTF.

This chain joins TRBV3-1 (or the pseudogene TRBV3-2) and TRBJ1-4, with D perhaps matching TRBD1 (6 bases). The germline V gene has CDR1 LGHDT and CDR2 YNNKEL (reference sequence). This CDR3 has 14 amino acids. The V end lost 5 bases, the J end lost 7 bases, and 14 bases lay between the germline ends. Here the CDR3 DNA reads TGTGCCAGCAGCACACAGGGTGTGGGTGAAAAACTGTTTTTT. Translating gives CASSTQGVGEKLFF.

The rearrangement joins TRBV4-1 to TRBJ2-7; TRBD1 matches at 8 bases. This CDR3 spans 17 amino acids. V lost 3 bases to trimming and J lost 0 bases; unmatched junction nucleotides: 10. Germline assignment: CDR1 MGHRA and CDR2 YSYEKL. The CDR3 nucleotides read TGCGCCAGCAGCCACAGATTCGGGACAGGTTTCTCCTACGAGCAGTACTTC. This sequence encodes CASSHRFGTGFSYEQYF.

The chain uses TRBV15 and TRBJ2-1, with a tentative D call TRBD1 (6 bases). Trimming removed 1 base from V and 8 bases from J, with 15 bases in between. This CDR3 has 15 amino acids. Germline-derived CDR1 and CDR2 are LNHNV and YYDKDF (reference sequence). This CDR3 is CATSRGSAQGDEQFF. CDR3 DNA: TGTGCCACCAGCAGAGGATCCGCACAGGGCGATGAGCAGTTCTTC.

This clone was seen only a few times. The rearrangement links TRBV12-3 or TRBV12-4 to TRBJ1-2, with 8 bases that match TRBD1. V gave up 7 bases and J gave up 6 bases; unmatched junction bases: 4. The CDR3 loop spans 12 amino acids. The CDR3 DNA reads as TGTGCCAGCACCCGGACAGGGAATGGCTACACCTTC. Its protein product is CASTRTGNGYTF.

The chain links TRBV19 to TRBJ1-5, with 11 bases identical to TRBD1. The V and J ends lost 4 bases and 7 bases, in that order; junction bases with no gene match: 18. The CDR3 covers 19 residues. The germline gives CDR1 LNHDA, CDR2 SQIVND (reference sequence). This chain's CDR3 is CASSRFPFGWGQGDQPQHF. DNA for the CDR3: TGTGCCAGTAGTAGGTTCCCCTTCGGATGGGGACAGGGGGACCAGCCCCAGCATTTT.

The rearrangement links TRBV2 to TRBJ1-5; TRBD1 might be the D (6 bases). Per germline, CDR1 SNHLY and CDR2 FYNNEI. V lost 7 bases and J 3 bases, leaving 13 bases between the germline ends. The CDR3 extends over 14 amino acids. The CDR3 bases are TGTGCCAGCAAGGGGGACGGGAACAATCAGCCCCAGCATTTT. Translating it yields CASKGDGNNQPQHF.

The J gene is TRBJ1-5, the V gene TRBV28; 9 bases map to TRBD1. V lost 6 bases and J lost 2; bases outside the gene matches: 11. In germline, CDR1 is MDHEN, CDR2 SYDVKM. CDR3 length: 17 residues. The CDR3 nucleotides are TGTGCCAGCAGCGGGACAGGGTTCTTGTCTGGCAATCAGCCCCAGCATTTT. Its translation is CASSGTGFLSGNQPQHF.

The rearrangement uses TRBV19 and TRBJ1-4; TRBD1 is a possible D gene (5 bases). With 9 bases removed from V and 0 bases from J, the gap between germline ends came to 8 bases. This CDR3 has 13 amino acids. Germline lookup yields CDR1 LNHDA and CDR2 SQIVND (reference sequence). CDR3 region: CASGGATNEKLFF. The CDR3 DNA reads as TGTGCCAGCGGGGGTGCAACTAATGAAAAACTGTTTTTT.

Written as DNA, the CDR3 is TGTGCCAGCTCACTTCTAGGGGATAGCAATCAGCCCCAGCATTTT. Protein product: CASSLLGDSNQPQHF. The chain carries TRBV18 and TRBJ1-5; TRBD1 might be the D (5 bases). V lost 4 bases to trimming and J lost 0 bases, with 10 bases between them. Germline CDR1 reads KGHSH; CDR2 reads LQKENI. The CDR3 covers 15 residues.